The 27 T cell receptor beta chains in this list originate from one sample, sequenced in a study of T cell repertoires in cytomegalovirus infection. TCRdb re-derived calls from the reads in MiXCR, one entry per CDR3 protein. Here the sample spans roughly 230,000 distinct CDR3 sequences, 17% being singletons. Input material: CD8+ T cells from PBMCs. Receptor source: a human donor in good health (CMV status not recorded). Some clones in this sample may be carry-over from other donors' samples.

The V gene is TRBV7-9, the J gene TRBJ2-1; possibly TRBD2 for D (7 bases). This CDR3 is 20 amino acids long. Trimming took 0 bases from V and 3 from J, leaving 24 bases between them. CDR1 is SEHNR, CDR2 FQNEAQ, per germline (reference sequence). Written as DNA, the CDR3 is TGTGCCAGCAGCTTAGCCCCGGGGGCTACTAGCGCCATAAACTACAATGAGCAGTTCTTC. Its protein is CASSLAPGATSAINYNEQFF.

The V and J genes are TRBV7-8 and TRBJ2-7; D is unclear. Trimming removed 3 bases at V and 7 bases at J, with 10 bases between. Looked up from germline, CDR1 is SGHVS and CDR2 is FQNEAQ. The CDR3 is 12 residues long. Here the CDR3 reads CASSLIKWEQYF. The CDR3 coding sequence is TGTGCCAGCAGCTTGATCAAGTGGGAGCAGTACTTC.

The sample holds many counts of this clonotype. The chain has TRBV3-1 and TRBJ1-2; no clear D. Germline CDR1 reads LGHDT; CDR2 reads YNNKEL (reference sequence). Trimming shortened V by 4 bases and J by 2 bases, and 11 bases separated the two germline ends. The CDR3 extends over 14 amino acids. The CDR3 region is CASSPSLENYGYTF. DNA of the CDR3: TGTGCCAGCAGCCCCAGTCTTGAAAACTATGGCTACACCTTC.

This clonotype occurred many times. The chain joins TRBV7-2 to TRBJ2-7; 14 bases fit TRBD2. Germline V CDR1 and CDR2: SGHTA, FQGNSA. The trim removed 5 bases at V and 2 bases at J, leaving 8 bases unmatched. The CDR3 sequence is 17 residues long. Here the CDR3 reads CASSPWGTSGGAYEQYF. CDR3 sequence (DNA): TGTGCCAGCAGCCCTTGGGGGACTAGCGGGGGTGCCTACGAGCAGTACTTC. Complete variable domain (other parts from reference TRBV7-2 and TRBJ2-7): GAGVSQSPSNKVTEKGKDVELRCDPISGHTALYWYRQSLGQGLEFLIYFQGNSAPDKSGLPSDRFSAERTGGSVSTLTIQRTQQEDSAVYLCASSPWGTSGGAYEQYFGPGTRLTVT.

This clonotype was seen repeatedly, ten times or more. The gene calls are TRBV7-8 and TRBJ1-2; D gene ambiguous. CDR1 and CDR2 from the germline V gene are SGHVS and FQNEAQ. This CDR3 spans 15 amino acids. With 2 bases removed from V and 2 bases from J, the gap between germline ends came to 12 bases. The CDR3: CASSLYTVSNYGYTF. The CDR3 DNA sequence: TGTGCCAGCAGCTTATATACAGTTTCGAACTATGGCTACACCTTC. The full variable domain, completed using reference TRBV7-8 and TRBJ1-2, is GAGVSQSPRYKVAKRGQDVALRCDPISGHVSLFWYQQALGQGPEFLTYFQNEAQLDKSGLPSDRFFAERPEGSVSTLKIQRTQQEDSAVYLCASSLYTVSNYGYTFGSGTRLTVV.

The chain joins TRBV5-1 to TRBJ2-1; the match to TRBD1 covers 7 bases. V trimming: 0 bases; J trimming: 4 bases; junction bases outside the gene matches: 4. The CDR3 runs 15 residues. Per the germline V gene, CDR1 is SGHRS and CDR2 is YFSETQ. CDR3 loop: CASSLVPGGYNEQFF. Here the CDR3 DNA reads TGCGCCAGCAGCTTGGTTCCAGGGGGATACAATGAGCAGTTCTTC.

This clonotype was seen ten or more times. V and J are TRBV28 and TRBJ2-7; weak D call: TRBD1 (6 bases). The CDR3 contains 14 residues. V lost 5 bases to trimming and J lost 2 bases, with 13 bases between them. CDR1 and CDR2 (germline): MDHEN, SYDVKM. DNA of the CDR3: TGTGCCAGCAGTGCCCGGGACACCACCTACGAGCAGTACTTC. This gives the protein CASSARDTTYEQYF.

This clonotype was found many times. The J gene is TRBJ2-3, the V gene TRBV6-1; TRBD2 might be the D (6 bases). Germline CDR1 reads MNHNS; CDR2 reads SASEGT. Trimming left V 5 bases short and J 3 bases short, with 21 bases between. This CDR3 contains 17 residues. The CDR3: CASSPRGVTGTTDTQYF. CDR3 DNA sequence: TGTGCCAGCAGTCCTCGCGGGGTCACCGGGACGACAGATACGCAGTATTTT.

This clonotype has ten or more counts. This chain joins TRBV7-9 and TRBJ2-1; D is possibly TRBD1 or TRBD2 (6 bases each). Germline-derived CDR1 and CDR2 are SEHNR and FQNEAQ (reference sequence). V lost 5 bases, J lost 6 bases, and 20 bases lay in between. This CDR3 region has 16 residues. This chain's CDR3 is CASSPTSGGPINEQFF. CDR3 bases: TGTGCCAGCAGCCCCACGAGTGGGGGGCCAATCAATGAGCAGTTCTTC.

The J gene is TRBJ1-1, the V gene TRBV11-2; D perhaps matches TRBD1 (6 bases). V was trimmed by 5 bases and J by 8 bases, leaving 18 bases between them. The CDR3 is 14 amino acids. In germline, CDR1 is SGHAT, CDR2 FQNNGV. CDR3 loop: CASSLAGGAKEAFF. The CDR3, as DNA: TGTGCCAGCAGCCTAGCTGGGGGGGCGAAGGAAGCTTTCTTT.

In this sample, this clonotype turned up once. The V call is TRBV6-8, the J call TRBJ2-3, with 9 bases aligning to TRBD2. Germline lookup yields CDR1 MNHGY and CDR2 SAAAGT. V lost 6 bases and J lost 0; bases outside the gene matches: 7. The CDR3 has 16 residues. Written as DNA, the CDR3 is TGTGCCAGCAGAAGCTTAGCGGGGGCTAGCACAGATACGCAGTATTTT. It specifies CASRSLAGASTDTQYF.

V and J are TRBV6-6 and TRBJ2-5; possibly TRBD2 for D (6 bases). Germline lookup yields CDR1 MNHNY and CDR2 SVGAGI (reference sequence). Trimming removed 4 bases from V and 2 bases from J, with 11 bases in between. This CDR3 spans 14 amino acids. CDR3: CASSSVGLQETQYF. CDR3 coding DNA: TGTGCCAGCAGTTCCGTGGGACTGCAAGAGACCCAGTACTTC.

The chain is built from TRBV20-1 and TRBJ2-2; D not certain. This CDR3 spans 14 amino acids. Trimming stripped 1 base from V and 3 bases from J, with 9 bases between. The germline gives CDR1 DFQATT, CDR2 SNEGSKA (reference sequence). The CDR3 reads CSARGSLDTGELFF. In DNA, the CDR3 is TGCAGTGCTAGAGGGAGTCTCGACACCGGGGAGCTGTTTTTT.

V is TRBV29-1 and J is TRBJ2-1, with 8 bases identical to TRBD2. The CDR3 has 17 residues. Germline V gene sequence: CDR1 SQVTM, CDR2 ANQGSEA. V shed 0 bases, J shed 4 bases, and the junction held 11 bases outside the gene matches. CDR3 in DNA: TGCAGCGTTGAAGATTCGGTTTTGGCGGGGGGTTACAATGAGCAGTTCTTC. Amino acids: CSVEDSVLAGGYNEQFF.

This clonotype was seen many times. This sequence joins TRBV3-1 and TRBJ2-1, with TRBD1 as a possible D gene (6 bases). The CDR3 extends over 17 amino acids. Germline V gene sequence: CDR1 LGHDT, CDR2 YNNKEL (reference sequence). V lost 3 bases and J 0 bases, leaving 15 bases between the germline ends. CDR3 loop: CASSQGGGINSYNEQFF. The CDR3 DNA is TGTGCCAGCAGCCAGGGTGGGGGCATCAACTCCTACAATGAGCAGTTCTTC.

This CDR3 reads CSVPTGYEQYF. The CDR3 DNA is TGCAGTGTCCCGACGGGCTACGAGCAGTACTTC. The gene calls are TRBV20-1 and TRBJ2-7; no reliable D call. Germline values: CDR1 DFQATT, CDR2 SNEGSKA (reference sequence). V was pared by 7 bases and J by 3 bases, with 10 bases between. The CDR3 contains 11 residues.

The genes are TRBV19 and TRBJ1-2, with 9 bases that match TRBD1. CDR3 size: 13 residues. Germline V lookup: CDR1 LNHDA, CDR2 SQIVND (reference sequence). V trimming: 5 bases; J trimming: 4 bases; junction bases outside the gene matches: 2. The CDR3 loop reads CASSGQGSYGYTF. The CDR3 DNA reads TGTGCCAGTAGTGGACAGGGGTCCTATGGCTACACCTTC.

This clonotype was counted at least ten times. The chain has TRBV6-5 and TRBJ1-4; the D is unclear. The CDR3 sequence is 13 residues long. V was shortened by 6 bases and J by 13 bases, with 18 bases between the two germline ends. In germline, CDR1 is MNHEY, CDR2 SVGAGI. The CDR3 DNA reads TGTGCCAGCAGCCGAGGACCGTCCTCGGGACTGTTTTTT. It is translated as CASSRGPSSGLFF.

This clonotype was found a few times. This sequence joins TRBV28 and TRBJ2-7; no clear D gene. CDR1 and CDR2 (germline): MDHEN, SYDVKM. This CDR3 is built from 17 residues. Trimming pared 4 bases from V and 0 bases from J, leaving 19 bases between. In nucleotides, the CDR3 is TGTGCCAGCAGTTCGTATCGGATAGGATTGCACTCCTACGAGCAGTACTTC. It codes for CASSSYRIGLHSYEQYF.

This clonotype was counted ten times or more. The chain carries TRBV27 and TRBJ2-2; D gene ambiguous. Germline CDR1 and CDR2: MNHEY and SMNVEV (reference sequence). There are 13 residues in the CDR3. Between the trimmed V and J ends, which lost 0 bases and 4 bases, there was a span of 3 bases. CDR3 region: CASSLSSTGELFF. The CDR3 bases are TGTGCCAGCAGTTTATCCAGCACCGGGGAGCTGTTTTTT.

The chain has TRBV7-4 and TRBJ1-4, with unresolved D. There are 16 residues in the CDR3. Germline values: CDR1 SGHVT, CDR2 SQSDAQ. With 5 bases removed from V and 7 bases from J, the gap between germline ends came to 20 bases. This CDR3 reads CASSRSGIEQSEKLFF. DNA for the CDR3: TGTGCCAGCAGCCGATCTGGGATCGAACAGAGTGAAAAACTGTTTTTT.

Only a few counts were recorded for this clonotype. This chain links TRBV29-1 with TRBJ2-1, with TRBD2 as a possible D gene (6 bases). This CDR3 spans 16 amino acids. Germline loops: CDR1 SQVTM, CDR2 ANQGSEA. Trimming stripped 2 bases from V and 9 bases from J, with 23 bases between. The CDR3 is CSVESGLAIFVGEQFF. The CDR3 DNA sequence: TGCAGCGTTGAATCGGGGCTAGCGATTTTCGTCGGTGAGCAGTTCTTC.

A few counts support this clonotype. V and J are TRBV20-1 and TRBJ1-2; no definite D call. The length of the CDR3 is 14 residues. V lost 1 base, J lost 2 bases, and 11 bases lay in between. CDR1 is DFQATT, CDR2 SNEGSKA, per germline (reference sequence). CDR3 nucleotide sequence: TGCAGTGCTAGAGGCCGGGTCACGAACTATGGCTACACCTTC. As protein: CSARGRVTNYGYTF.

This clonotype was observed a handful of times. The chain carries TRBV19 and TRBJ2-7, with D possibly being TRBD2 (6 bases). This CDR3 contains 13 residues. Trimming took off 7 bases at V and 6 bases at J, with 16 bases between the two ends. Germline V gene data show CDR1 as LNHDA and CDR2 as SQIVND (reference sequence). CDR3 protein: CASNIGGKAEQYF. CDR3 in DNA: TGTGCCAGTAATATCGGGGGTAAAGCCGAGCAGTACTTC.

Ten or more counts support this clonotype. The chain employs TRBV7-6 and TRBJ1-2, with 10 bases aligning to TRBD1. The CDR3 is 13 residues long. Germline CDR1 SGHVS, CDR2 FNYEAQ. The V and J ends lost 10 bases and 4 bases, in that order; junction bases with no gene match: 6. CDR3 DNA sequence: TGTGCCACTGGGACAGGGGTAGGCTATGGCTACACCTTC. Its translation: CATGTGVGYGYTF.

This clonotype was observed many times. This chain uses TRBV6-1 with TRBJ2-3; no firm D call. Germline lookup yields CDR1 MNHNS and CDR2 SASEGT. CDR3 length: 16 residues. The ends were cut back, 8 bases at V and 3 bases at J, with 21 bases in the middle. The CDR3 spells CASGPEQVLFTDTQYF. CDR3 nucleotide sequence: TGTGCCAGCGGTCCGGAGCAGGTACTATTTACAGATACGCAGTATTTT.

The table lists this clonotype with a few counts. This sequence may be a read error, since a much larger clone differs from it by one base. The chain joins TRBV5-6 to TRBJ1-1; 7 bases line up with TRBD1. The J segment lost 3 bases and the V segment lost 2 bases, leaving 1 base of the junction unmatched. The CDR3 spans 13 residues. Germline V CDR1 and CDR2: SGHDT, YYEEEE. The CDR3 loop is CASSFQGDTEAFF. The CDR3 nucleotides read TGTGCCAGCAGCTTCCAGGGGGACACTGAAGCTTTCTTT.